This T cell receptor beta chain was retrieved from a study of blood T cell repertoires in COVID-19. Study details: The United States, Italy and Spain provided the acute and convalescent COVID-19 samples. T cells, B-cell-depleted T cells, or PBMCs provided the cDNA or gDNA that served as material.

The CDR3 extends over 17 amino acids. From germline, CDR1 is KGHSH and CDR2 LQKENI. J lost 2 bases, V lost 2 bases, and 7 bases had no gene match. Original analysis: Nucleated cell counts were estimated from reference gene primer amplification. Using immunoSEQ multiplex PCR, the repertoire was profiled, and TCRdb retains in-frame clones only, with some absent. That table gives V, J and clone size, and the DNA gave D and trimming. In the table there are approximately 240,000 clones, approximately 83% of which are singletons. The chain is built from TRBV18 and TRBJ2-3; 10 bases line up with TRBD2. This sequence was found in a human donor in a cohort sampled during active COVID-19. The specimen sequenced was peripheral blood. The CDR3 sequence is CASSPVASGGLTDTQYF. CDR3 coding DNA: TGTGCCAGCTCACCAGTCGCTAGCGGGGGACTCACAGATACGCAGTATTTT.